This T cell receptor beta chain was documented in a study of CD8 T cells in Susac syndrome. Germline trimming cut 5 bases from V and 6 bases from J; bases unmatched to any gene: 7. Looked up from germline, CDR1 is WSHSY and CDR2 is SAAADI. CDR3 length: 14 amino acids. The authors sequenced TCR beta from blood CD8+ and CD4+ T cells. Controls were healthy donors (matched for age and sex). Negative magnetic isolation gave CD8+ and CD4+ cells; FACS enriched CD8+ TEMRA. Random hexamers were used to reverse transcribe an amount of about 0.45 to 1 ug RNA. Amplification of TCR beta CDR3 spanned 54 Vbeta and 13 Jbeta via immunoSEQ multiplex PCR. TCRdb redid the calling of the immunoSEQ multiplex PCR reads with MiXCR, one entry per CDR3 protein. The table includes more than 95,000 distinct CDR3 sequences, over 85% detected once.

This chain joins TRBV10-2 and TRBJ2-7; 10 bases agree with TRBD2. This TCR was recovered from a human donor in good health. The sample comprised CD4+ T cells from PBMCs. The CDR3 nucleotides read TGCGCCAGCAGTCCCCTAGCGGGAGAGGGCGAGCAGTACTTC. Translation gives CASSPLAGEGEQYF.